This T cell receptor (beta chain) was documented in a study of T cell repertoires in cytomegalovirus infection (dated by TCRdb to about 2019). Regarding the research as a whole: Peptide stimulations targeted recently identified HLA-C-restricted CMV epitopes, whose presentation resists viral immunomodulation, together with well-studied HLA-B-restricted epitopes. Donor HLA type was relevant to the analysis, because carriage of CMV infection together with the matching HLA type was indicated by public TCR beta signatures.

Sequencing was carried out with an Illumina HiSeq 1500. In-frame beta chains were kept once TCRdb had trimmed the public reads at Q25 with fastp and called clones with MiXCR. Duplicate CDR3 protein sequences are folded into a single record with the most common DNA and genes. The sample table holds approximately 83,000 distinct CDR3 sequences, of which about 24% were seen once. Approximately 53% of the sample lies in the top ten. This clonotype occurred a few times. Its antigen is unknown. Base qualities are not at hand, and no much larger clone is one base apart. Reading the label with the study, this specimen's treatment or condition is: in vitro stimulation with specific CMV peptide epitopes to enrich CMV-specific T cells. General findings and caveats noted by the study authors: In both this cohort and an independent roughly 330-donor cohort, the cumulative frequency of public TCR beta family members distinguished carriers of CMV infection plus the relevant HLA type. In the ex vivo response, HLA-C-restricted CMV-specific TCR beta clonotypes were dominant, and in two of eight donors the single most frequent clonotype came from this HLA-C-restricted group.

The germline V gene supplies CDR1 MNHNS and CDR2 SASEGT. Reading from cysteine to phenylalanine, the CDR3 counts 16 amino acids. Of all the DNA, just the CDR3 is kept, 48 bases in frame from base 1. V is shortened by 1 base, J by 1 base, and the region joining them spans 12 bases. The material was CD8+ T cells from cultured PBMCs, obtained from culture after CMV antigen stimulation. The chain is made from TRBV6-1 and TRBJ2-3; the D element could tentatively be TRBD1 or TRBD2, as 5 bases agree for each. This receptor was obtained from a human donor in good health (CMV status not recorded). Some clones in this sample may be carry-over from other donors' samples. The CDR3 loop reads CASSEGWGPRTDTQYF. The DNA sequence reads TGTGCCAGCAGTGAAGGGTGGGGACCTCGCACAGATACGCAGTATTTT.